These 9 T cell receptor beta chains were sequenced from one sample in a study of T cells expressing NK-cell markers. For each CDR3 protein, TCRdb gives one entry from its re-call of the 5' RACE reads, without DNA. This listing includes a few hundred thousand distinct CDR3 sequences. Sequences were obtained from blood T cells: a sorted CD56 or NKG2C T cell subset, CD4+ or CD8+ T cells, or bulk PBMC T cells (not recorded which). The receptors originated from a man aged 18-70 years in good health.

The V and J genes are TRBV24-1 and TRBJ1-6. This CDR3 is built from 15 residues. Germline V lookup: CDR1 KGHDR, CDR2 SFDVKD. The chain's CDR3 is CATGRERTDLSPLHF.

V is TRBV12-3 or TRBV12-4 and J is TRBJ2-5; TCRdb calls TRBD2, which cannot be checked without DNA. The CDR3 has 14 amino acids. The CDR3: CASTDAGGQETQYF.

This chain uses TRBV4-1 with TRBJ2-1; TCRdb outputs TRBD2, but without DNA this stays unchecked. This CDR3 region has 17 residues. Looked up from germline, CDR1 is MGHRA and CDR2 is YSYEKL. The CDR3: CASSQPFTSGGLNEQFF.

This rearrangement joins TRBV20-1 to TRBJ2-7; absent DNA, TCRdb's TRBD1 call cannot be checked. Germline CDR1 is DFQATT and CDR2 is SNEGSKA (reference sequence). The CDR3 extends over 16 amino acids. CDR3 residues: CSALTRGQGVTYEQYF.

The chain combines TRBV12-3 or TRBV12-4 with TRBJ2-7; TCRdb names TRBD1, which stays unverified in the absence of DNA. The CDR3 totals 12 residues. CDR3 loop: CASSLGQGTQYF.

V usage is TRBV20-1 and J usage is TRBJ1-6; TCRdb's D call, TRBD1, is unchecked because there is no DNA. CDR1 is DFQATT, CDR2 SNEGSKA, per germline (reference sequence). The CDR3 is made up of 15 amino acids. CDR3 region: CSAPTFRGYNSPLHF.

The genes are TRBV29-1 and TRBJ2-7; the TRBD1 assignment by TCRdb is unverifiable without DNA. This CDR3 comprises 12 residues. Germline V gene data show CDR1 as SQVTM and CDR2 as ANQGSEA. CDR3 protein: CSAGLRGAEQYF.

This CDR3 is CASSVRAEWNSPLHF. The gene calls are TRBV9 and TRBJ1-6; TCRdb's D call of TRBD1 is untestable without DNA. The CDR3 sequence is 15 residues long. The germline gives CDR1 SGDLS, CDR2 YYNGEE.

The chain recombines TRBV6-1 with TRBJ2-2; no DNA is available, so the TRBD1 call from TCRdb remains unchecked. CDR3 length: 18 amino acids. Germline V gives CDR1 MNHNS, CDR2 SASEGT. CDR3 residues: CASTPGDGVRSVTGELFF.